A single T cell receptor (beta chain) is shown here with its context. Antigen: not known. The data originate from a study of T cell responses to AZD1222 COVID-19 vaccine. The study, taken as a whole, reports: The breadth and depth of Spike-specific TCRs increased once two AZD1222 doses had been given. The study identified only six AZD1222 recipients as seropositive at baseline. Vaccine-associated CD4 TCRs spanned spike, dominant at 160-218 and 743-854.

TCRdb's table, derived via immunoSEQ multiplex PCR, lists solely in-frame clones and lacks some. The data show approximately 160,000 clones, with around nine tenths seen just once and around 1.5% held by the top ten. This TCR came from an adult in good health. The source material was peripheral blood, sampled on day 0 of AZD1222 vaccination.

Here the CDR3 DNA reads TGTGCCAGCAGCTTGGCCCCAGGGGTTCAGCCCCAGCATTTT. Protein: CASSLAPGVQPQHF. This chain connects TRBV5-4 to TRBJ1-5; D is perhaps TRBD1 (6 bases). Trimming removed 0 bases from V and 6 bases from J, with 10 bases in between. The CDR3 loop spans 14 amino acids. Germline CDR1 is SGHNT and CDR2 is YYREEE (reference sequence).